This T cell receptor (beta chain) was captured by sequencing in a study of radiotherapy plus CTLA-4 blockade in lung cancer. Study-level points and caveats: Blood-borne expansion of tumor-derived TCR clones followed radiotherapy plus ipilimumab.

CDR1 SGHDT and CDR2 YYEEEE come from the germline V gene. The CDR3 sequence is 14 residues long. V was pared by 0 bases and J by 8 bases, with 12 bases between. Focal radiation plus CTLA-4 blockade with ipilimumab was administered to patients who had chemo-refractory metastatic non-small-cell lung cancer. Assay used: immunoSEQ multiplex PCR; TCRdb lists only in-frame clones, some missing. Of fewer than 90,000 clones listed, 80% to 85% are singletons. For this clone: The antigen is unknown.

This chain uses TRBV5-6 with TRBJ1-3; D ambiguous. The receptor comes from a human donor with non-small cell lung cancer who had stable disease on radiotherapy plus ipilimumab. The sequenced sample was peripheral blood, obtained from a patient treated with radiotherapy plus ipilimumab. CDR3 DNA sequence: TGTGCCAGCAGCTTGGGCAGACGGAGTGACACCATATATTTT. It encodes CASSLGRRSDTIYF.